This is a list of T cell receptor beta chains from one sample in a study of technical replicates of blood from a few donors. TCRdb's copy holds only in-frame clones and misses some; the assay was immunoSEQ multiplex PCR. The sample has around 75,000 clones; around 90% are singletons. Sequencing input: T cells isolated from PBMCs. These receptor sequences come from a human donor in good health. The CDR3 runs from the conserved cysteine through the conserved F or W. Fields, in order: V gene, J gene, CDR3 protein.

>TRBV2|TRBJ1-1
CASCPGVTEAFF
>TRBV11-3|TRBJ2-3
CASSFSTGDTQYF
>TRBV6-5|TRBJ1-3
CASRTDTSGNTIYF
>TRBV29-1|TRBJ2-7
CSVEPVQGGISYEQYF
>TRBV7-8|TRBJ2-2
CASSPAGQGHTGELFF
>TRBV6-1|TRBJ1-1
CASSGTDRNTEAFF
>TRBV6-5|TRBJ1-1
CASSYNRVNTEAFF
>TRBV28|TRBJ1-1
CASRNQGAGTEAFF
>TRBV2|TRBJ2-7
CASISFLVSGEQYF
>TRBV7-6|TRBJ2-7
CASSLTEGSYEQYF
>TRBV19|TRBJ1-2
CATRSPRGNYGYTF
>TRBV15|TRBJ2-3
CATSREGTVANTQYF
>TRBV5-1|TRBJ2-5
CASSLASTSRTQYF
>TRBV25-1|TRBJ2-3
CASSGLASRDTQYF
>TRBV10-3|TRBJ2-3
CAIRQVGETSGVYTDTQYF
>TRBV28|TRBJ2-7
CASRLAGVNEQYF
>TRBV6-6|TRBJ2-1
CASRDPTGLGEQFF
>TRBV9|TRBJ1-6
CASSTSLLGGSYNSPLHF
>TRBV10-3|TRBJ2-7
CAIKSGDSYEQYF
>TRBV7-3|TRBJ2-1
CASSQQGPYNEQFF
>TRBV6-6|TRBJ2-3
CASRRGQSTSTDTQYF
>TRBV5-1|TRBJ2-2
CASSYTGSQGSGELFF
>TRBV5-1|TRBJ1-1
CASNAGTPNTEAFF
>TRBV5-1|TRBJ1-4
CASSLFQGEELFF
>TRBV2|TRBJ2-1
CASSEVSTGDEQFF
>TRBV5-1|TRBJ1-2
CASSLVQGANYGYTF
>TRBV20-1|TRBJ1-1
CSAISGFRAFF
>TRBV5-1|TRBJ2-7
CASSLTGYEQYF
>TRBV5-1|TRBJ2-1
CASSRGQGARISEQFF
>TRBV19|TRBJ1-6
CASRMGQGSSYNSPLHF
>TRBV7-8|TRBJ2-7
CASSSKRGATYEQYF
>TRBV27|TRBJ2-1
CASSSLPNNEQFF
>TRBV30|TRBJ1-4
CAWSGSQRGQANEKLFF
>TRBV5-1|TRBJ1-4
CASTLRALDEKLFF
>TRBV4-2|TRBJ1-1
CASSQATGMNTEAFF
>TRBV5-1|TRBJ1-2
CASSLAYRARGYTF
>TRBV11-3|TRBJ1-2
CASSLVQQEYGYTF
>TRBV7-2|TRBJ1-2
CASSLGTSNYGYTF
>TRBV2|TRBJ2-3
CASSNGRGTDTQYF
>TRBV10-3|TRBJ1-6
CAISRGSAGYNSPLHF
>TRBV7-2|TRBJ1-1
CASSSQYQGGTEAFF
>TRBV6-1|TRBJ2-1
CASSELWSPLAGGSYNEQFF
>TRBV6-5|TRBJ2-7
CASSYRRGPNEQYF
>TRBV7-8|TRBJ2-2
CASSVRLAGVAGELFF
>TRBV11-3|TRBJ2-1
CASSIRTGTGPYNEQFF
>TRBV7-9|TRBJ1-2
CASSFDRDDGYTF
>TRBV7-6|TRBJ2-1
CASSSILADAYNEQFF
>TRBV27|TRBJ1-1
CASSLGGNTEAFF
>TRBV9|TRBJ2-2
CASTWTVNTGELFF
>TRBV18|TRBJ2-3
CASSPDRVTDTQYF
>TRBV20-1|TRBJ1-1
CSANRNTEAFF
>TRBV28|TRBJ1-2
CASRSSGDYYGYTF
>TRBV5-1|TRBJ1-1
CASSSGDRANTEAFF
>TRBV28|TRBJ2-5
CASSEGVRETQYF
>TRBV5-3|TRBJ2-7
CARSAGWVSGDGEQYF
>TRBV30|TRBJ1-1
CAWMPFWATAGTEAFF
>TRBV5-4|TRBJ1-1
CASSLDGGALGGTEAFF